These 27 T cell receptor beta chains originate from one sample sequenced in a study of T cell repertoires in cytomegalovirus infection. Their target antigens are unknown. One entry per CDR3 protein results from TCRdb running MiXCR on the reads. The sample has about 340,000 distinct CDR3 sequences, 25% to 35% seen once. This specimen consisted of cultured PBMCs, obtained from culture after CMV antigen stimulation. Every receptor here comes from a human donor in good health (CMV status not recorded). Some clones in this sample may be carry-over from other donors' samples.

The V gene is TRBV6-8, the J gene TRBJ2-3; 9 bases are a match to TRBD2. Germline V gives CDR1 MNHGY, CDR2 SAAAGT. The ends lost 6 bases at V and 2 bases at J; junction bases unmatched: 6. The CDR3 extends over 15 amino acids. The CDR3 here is CASRRGGVFTDTQYF. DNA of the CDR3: TGTGCCAGCAGGCGCGGGGGGGTTTTCACAGATACGCAGTATTTT.

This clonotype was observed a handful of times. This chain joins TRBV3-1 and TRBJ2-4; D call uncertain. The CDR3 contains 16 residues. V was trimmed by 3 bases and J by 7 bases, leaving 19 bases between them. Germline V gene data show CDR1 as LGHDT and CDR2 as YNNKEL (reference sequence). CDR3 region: CASSQWAALGNNIQYF. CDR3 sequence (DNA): TGTGCCAGCAGCCAGTGGGCAGCGCTCGGAAATAACATTCAGTACTTC.

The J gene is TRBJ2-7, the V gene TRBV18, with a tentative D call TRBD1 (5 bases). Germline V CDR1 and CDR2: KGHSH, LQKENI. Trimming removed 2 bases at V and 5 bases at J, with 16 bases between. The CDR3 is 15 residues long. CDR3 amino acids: CASSPGSQGGHEQYF. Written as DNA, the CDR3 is TGTGCCAGCTCACCAGGCAGCCAGGGCGGACACGAGCAGTACTTC. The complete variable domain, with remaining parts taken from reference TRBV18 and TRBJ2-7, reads NAGVMQNPRHLVRRRGQEARLRCSPMKGHSHVYWYRQLPEEGLKFMVYLQKENIIDESGMPKERFSAEFPKEGPSILRIQQVVRGDSAAYFCASSPGSQGGHEQYFGPGTRLTVT.

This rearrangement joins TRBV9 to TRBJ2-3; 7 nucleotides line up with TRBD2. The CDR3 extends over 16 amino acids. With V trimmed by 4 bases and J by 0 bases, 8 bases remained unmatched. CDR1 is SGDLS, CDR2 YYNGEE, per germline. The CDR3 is CASSSRKRGSTDTQYF. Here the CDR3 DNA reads TGTGCCAGCAGCTCCCGTAAGCGGGGAAGCACAGATACGCAGTATTTT.

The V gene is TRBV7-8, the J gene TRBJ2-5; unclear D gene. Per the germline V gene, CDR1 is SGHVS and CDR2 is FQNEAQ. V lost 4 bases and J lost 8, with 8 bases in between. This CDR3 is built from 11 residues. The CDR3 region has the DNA TGTGCCAGCAGCTCGCACGCAACCCAGTACTTC. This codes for CASSSHATQYF.

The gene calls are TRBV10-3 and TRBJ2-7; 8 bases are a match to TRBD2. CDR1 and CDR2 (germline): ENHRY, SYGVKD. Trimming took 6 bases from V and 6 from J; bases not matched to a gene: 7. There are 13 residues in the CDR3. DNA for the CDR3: TGTGCCATCAGCCCCGGACTAGCAGTCGAGCAGTACTTC. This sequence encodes CAISPGLAVEQYF.

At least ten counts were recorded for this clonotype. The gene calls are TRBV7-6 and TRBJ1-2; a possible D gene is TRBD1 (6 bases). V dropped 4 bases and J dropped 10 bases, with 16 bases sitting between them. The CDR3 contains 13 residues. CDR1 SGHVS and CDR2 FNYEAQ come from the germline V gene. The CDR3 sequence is CASSSTQGTAYTF. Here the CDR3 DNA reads TGTGCCAGCAGCTCGACCCAGGGGACGGCCTACACCTTC.

Here the CDR3 DNA reads TGTGCCAGCAGCTTGAACGCTCTGGGCTACACCTTC. Translation gives CASSLNALGYTF. The V and J genes are TRBV5-4 and TRBJ1-2, with D hard to call. This CDR3 comprises 12 residues. The V gene's germline CDR1 is SGHNT and CDR2 YYREEE (reference sequence). V gave up 1 base and J gave up 8 bases, with 9 bases separating them.

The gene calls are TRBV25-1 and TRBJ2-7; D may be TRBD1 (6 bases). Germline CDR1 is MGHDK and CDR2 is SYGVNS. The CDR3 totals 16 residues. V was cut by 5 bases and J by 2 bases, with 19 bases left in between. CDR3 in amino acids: CASSPKLGQGTYEQYF. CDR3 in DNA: TGTGCCAGCAGTCCTAAGTTGGGCCAGGGGACCTACGAGCAGTACTTC.

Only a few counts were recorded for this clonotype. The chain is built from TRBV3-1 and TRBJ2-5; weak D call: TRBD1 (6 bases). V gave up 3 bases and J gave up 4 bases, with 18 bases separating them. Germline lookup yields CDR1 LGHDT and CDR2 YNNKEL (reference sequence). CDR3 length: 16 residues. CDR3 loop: CASSHPGQSIVETQYF. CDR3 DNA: TGTGCCAGCAGCCACCCGGGACAATCGATCGTAGAGACCCAGTACTTC.

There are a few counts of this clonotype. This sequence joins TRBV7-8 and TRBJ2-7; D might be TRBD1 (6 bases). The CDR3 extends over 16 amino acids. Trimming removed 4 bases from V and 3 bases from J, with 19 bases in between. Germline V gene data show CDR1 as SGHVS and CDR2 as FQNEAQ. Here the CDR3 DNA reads TGTGCCAGCAGCTACCCCCCCAGGGGCGTCATCTACGAGCAGTACTTC. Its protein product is CASSYPPRGVIYEQYF.

The CDR3 coding sequence is TGTGCCAGCAGCTCCGCCGGGCAGAATCTCTATGGCTACACCTTC. This codes for CASSSAGQNLYGYTF. This chain joins TRBV7-9 and TRBJ1-2; D remains unclear. V lost 4 bases to trimming and J lost 4 bases, with 16 bases between them. The V gene's germline CDR1 is SEHNR and CDR2 FQNEAQ (reference sequence). There are 15 residues in the CDR3.

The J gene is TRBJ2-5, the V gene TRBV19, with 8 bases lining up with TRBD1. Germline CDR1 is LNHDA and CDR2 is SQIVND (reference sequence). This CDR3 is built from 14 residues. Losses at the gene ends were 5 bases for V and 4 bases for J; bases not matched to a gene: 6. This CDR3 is CASSVAGGSETQYF. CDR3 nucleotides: TGTGCCAGTAGTGTCGCAGGGGGCTCAGAGACCCAGTACTTC.

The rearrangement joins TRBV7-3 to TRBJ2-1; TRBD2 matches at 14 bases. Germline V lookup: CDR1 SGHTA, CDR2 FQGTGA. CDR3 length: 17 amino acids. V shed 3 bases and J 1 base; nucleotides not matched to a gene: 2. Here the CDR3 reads CASSFGLAGGSYNEQFF. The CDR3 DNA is TGTGCCAGCAGCTTTGGACTAGCGGGAGGATCCTACAATGAGCAGTTCTTC.

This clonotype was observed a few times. The CDR3 DNA reads TGTGCCAGCAGCTTAAGCGGGGTCGACAGTAACTATGGCTACACCTTC. Protein sequence: CASSLSGVDSNYGYTF. The genes are TRBV7-9 and TRBJ1-2; a weak D match, TRBD1 (5 bases). This CDR3 comprises 16 residues. Germline-derived CDR1 and CDR2 are SEHNR and FQNEAQ (reference sequence). Trimming removed 2 bases at V and 1 base at J, with 14 bases between.

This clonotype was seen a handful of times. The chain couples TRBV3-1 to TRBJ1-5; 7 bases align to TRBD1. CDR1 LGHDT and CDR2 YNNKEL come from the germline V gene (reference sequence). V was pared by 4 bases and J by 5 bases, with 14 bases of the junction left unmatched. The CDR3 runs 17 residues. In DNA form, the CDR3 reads TGTGCCAGCAGCCGGGGGACAGCCTTAGGATACGATCAGCCCCAGCATTTT. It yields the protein CASSRGTALGYDQPQHF.

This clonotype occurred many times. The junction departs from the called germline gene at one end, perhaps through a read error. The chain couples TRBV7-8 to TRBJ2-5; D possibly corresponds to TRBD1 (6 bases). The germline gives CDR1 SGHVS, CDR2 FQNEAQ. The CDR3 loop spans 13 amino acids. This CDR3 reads CASSFSGTKNWNF. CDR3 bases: TGTGCCAGCAGCTTCTCCGGGACAAAAAATTGGAACTTC.

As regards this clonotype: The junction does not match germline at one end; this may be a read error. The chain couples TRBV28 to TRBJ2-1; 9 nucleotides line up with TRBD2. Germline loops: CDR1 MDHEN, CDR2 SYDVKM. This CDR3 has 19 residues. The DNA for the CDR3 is TGTGCCAGCACTTTATCCGTTGGGGCCTTAGCGGGAGTAGACAATGAGCAGTTCTTC. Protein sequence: CASTLSVGALAGVDNEQFF.

CDR3 bases: TGTGCCAGCAGCTCCGGGACCGAACACTACTACGAGCAGTACTTC. Translated, it gives CASSSGTEHYYEQYF. The V gene is TRBV7-6, the J gene TRBJ2-7; D possibly uses TRBD1 or TRBD2 (5 bases each). Germline V gene sequence: CDR1 SGHVS, CDR2 FNYEAQ. This CDR3 contains 15 residues. The V and J ends lost 4 bases and 3 bases respectively, with 16 bases between them. Together with reference TRBV7-6 and TRBJ2-7, the CDR3 gives the full variable domain: GAGVSQSPRYKVTKRGQDVALRCDPISGHVSLYWYRQALGQGPEFLTYFNYEAQQDKSGLPNDRFSAERPEGSISTLTIQRTEQRDSAMYRCASSSGTEHYYEQYFGPGTRLTVT.

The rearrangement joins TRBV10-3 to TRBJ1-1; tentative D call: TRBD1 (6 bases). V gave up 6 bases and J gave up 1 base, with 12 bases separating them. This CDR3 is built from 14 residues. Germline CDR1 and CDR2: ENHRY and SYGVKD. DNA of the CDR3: TGTGCCATCAGAGCAGACAGGCGGAACACTGAAGCTTTCTTT. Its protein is CAIRADRRNTEAFF.

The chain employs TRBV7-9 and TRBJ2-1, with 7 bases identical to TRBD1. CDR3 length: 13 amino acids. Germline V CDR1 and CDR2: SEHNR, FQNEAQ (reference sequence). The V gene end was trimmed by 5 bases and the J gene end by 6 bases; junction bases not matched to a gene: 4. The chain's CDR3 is CASSVQGSNEQFF. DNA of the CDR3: TGTGCCAGCAGCGTACAGGGGAGCAATGAGCAGTTCTTC.

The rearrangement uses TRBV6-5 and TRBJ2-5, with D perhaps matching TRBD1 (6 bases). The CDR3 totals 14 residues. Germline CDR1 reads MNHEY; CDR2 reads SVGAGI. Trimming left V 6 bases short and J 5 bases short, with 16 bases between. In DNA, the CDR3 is TGTGCCAGCAGGCTAACAGGGTCCAGGGAGACCCAGTACTTC. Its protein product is CASRLTGSRETQYF.

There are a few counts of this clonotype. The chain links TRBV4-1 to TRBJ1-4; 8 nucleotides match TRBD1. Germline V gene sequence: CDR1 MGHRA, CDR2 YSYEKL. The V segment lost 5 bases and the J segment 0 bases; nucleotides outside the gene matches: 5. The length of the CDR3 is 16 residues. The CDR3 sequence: CASSVGQVPTNEKLFF. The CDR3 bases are TGCGCCAGCAGCGTGGGACAGGTGCCAACTAATGAAAAACTGTTTTTT.

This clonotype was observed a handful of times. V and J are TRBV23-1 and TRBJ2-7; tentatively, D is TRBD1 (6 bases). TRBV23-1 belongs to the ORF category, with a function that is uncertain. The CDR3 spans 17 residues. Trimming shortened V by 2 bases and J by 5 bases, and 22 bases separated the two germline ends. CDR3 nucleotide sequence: TGCGCCAGCAGTCAAGACCCGCATGATTACAGGGAAGACGAGCAGTACTTC. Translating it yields CASSQDPHDYREDEQYF.

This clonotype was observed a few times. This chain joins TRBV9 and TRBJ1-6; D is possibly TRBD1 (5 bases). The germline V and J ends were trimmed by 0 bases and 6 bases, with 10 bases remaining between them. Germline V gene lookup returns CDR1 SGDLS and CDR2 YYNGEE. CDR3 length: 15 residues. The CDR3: CASSVDGGLNSPLHF. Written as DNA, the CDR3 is TGTGCCAGCAGCGTAGATGGGGGACTTAATTCACCCCTCCACTTT.

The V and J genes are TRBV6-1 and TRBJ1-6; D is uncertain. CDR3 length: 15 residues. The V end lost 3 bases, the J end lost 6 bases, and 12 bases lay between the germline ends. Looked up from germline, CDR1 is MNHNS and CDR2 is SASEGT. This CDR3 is CASSDRKIRNSPLHF. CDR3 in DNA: TGTGCCAGCAGTGACAGGAAGATCCGTAATTCACCCCTCCACTTT.

The CDR3 here is CASSSVTSGNEQFF. For the CDR3, the DNA is TGTGCCAGCAGCTCGGTTACTAGCGGCAATGAGCAGTTCTTC. The chain recombines TRBV5-6 with TRBJ2-1, with 8 bases identical to TRBD2. This CDR3 has 14 residues. Germline loops: CDR1 SGHDT, CDR2 YYEEEE. Trimming took 3 bases from V and 6 from J; bases not matched to a gene: 5.